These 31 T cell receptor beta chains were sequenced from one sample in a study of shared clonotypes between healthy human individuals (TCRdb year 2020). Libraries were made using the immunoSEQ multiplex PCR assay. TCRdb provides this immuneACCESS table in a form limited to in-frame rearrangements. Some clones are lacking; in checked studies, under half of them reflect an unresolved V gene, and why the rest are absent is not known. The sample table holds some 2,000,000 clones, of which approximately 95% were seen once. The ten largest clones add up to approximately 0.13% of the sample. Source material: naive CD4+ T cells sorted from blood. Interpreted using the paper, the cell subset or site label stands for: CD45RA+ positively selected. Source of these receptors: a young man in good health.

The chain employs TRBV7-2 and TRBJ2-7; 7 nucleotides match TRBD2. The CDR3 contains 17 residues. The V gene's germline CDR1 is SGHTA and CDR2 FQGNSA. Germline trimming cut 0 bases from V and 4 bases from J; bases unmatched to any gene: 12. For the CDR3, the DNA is TGTGCCAGCAGCTTAGCGAAAGCGGGATATGGATTTTACGAGCAGTACTTC. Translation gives CASSLAKAGYGFYEQYF.

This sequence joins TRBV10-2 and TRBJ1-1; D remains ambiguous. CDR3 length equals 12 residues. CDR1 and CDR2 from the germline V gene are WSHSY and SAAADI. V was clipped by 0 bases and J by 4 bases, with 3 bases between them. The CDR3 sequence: CASSESTTEAFF. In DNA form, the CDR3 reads TGCGCCAGCAGTGAGTCGACCACTGAAGCTTTCTTT.

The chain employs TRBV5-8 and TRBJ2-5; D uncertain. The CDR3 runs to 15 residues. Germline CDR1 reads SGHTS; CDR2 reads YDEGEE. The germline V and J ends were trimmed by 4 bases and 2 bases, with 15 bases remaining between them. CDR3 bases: TGTGCCAGCAGCCATGGTTTGCAGGCTCAAGAGACCCAGTACTTC. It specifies CASSHGLQAQETQYF. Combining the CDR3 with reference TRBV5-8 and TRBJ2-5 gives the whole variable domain EAGVTQSPTHLIKTRGQQATLRCSPISGHTSVYWYQQALGLGLQFLLWYDEGEERNRGNFPPRFSGRQFPNYSSELNVNALELEDSALYLCASSHGLQAQETQYFGPGTRLLVL.

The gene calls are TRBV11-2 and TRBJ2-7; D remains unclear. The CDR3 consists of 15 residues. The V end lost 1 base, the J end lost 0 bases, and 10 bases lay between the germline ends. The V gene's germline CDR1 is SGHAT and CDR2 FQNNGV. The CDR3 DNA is TGTGCCAGCAGCTTAGTCGCCGATAGCTCCTACGAGCAGTACTTC. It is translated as CASSLVADSSYEQYF.

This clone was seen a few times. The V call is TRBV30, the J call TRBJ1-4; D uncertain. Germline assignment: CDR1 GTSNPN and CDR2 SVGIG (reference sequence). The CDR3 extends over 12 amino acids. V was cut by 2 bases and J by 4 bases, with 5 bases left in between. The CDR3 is CAWSHLNEKLFF. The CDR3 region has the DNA TGTGCCTGGAGTCATCTTAATGAAAAACTGTTTTTT.

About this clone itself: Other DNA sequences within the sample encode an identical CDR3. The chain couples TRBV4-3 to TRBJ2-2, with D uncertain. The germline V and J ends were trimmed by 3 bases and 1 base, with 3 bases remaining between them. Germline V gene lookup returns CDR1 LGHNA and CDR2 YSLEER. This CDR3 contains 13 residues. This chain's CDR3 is CASSQGNTGELFF. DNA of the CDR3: TGCGCCAGCAGCCAGGGGAACACCGGGGAGCTGTTTTTT.

CDR3 DNA sequence: TGTGCCAGCAGTTATGATGCTGCGGGAAGTTATAGAGAGCAGTACTTC. It encodes CASSYDAAGSYREQYF. The chain is built from TRBV6-5 and TRBJ2-7, with D maybe TRBD2 (6 bases). This CDR3 has 16 amino acids. From germline, CDR1 is MNHEY and CDR2 SVGAGI. Trimming left V 3 bases short and J 7 bases short, with 22 bases between.

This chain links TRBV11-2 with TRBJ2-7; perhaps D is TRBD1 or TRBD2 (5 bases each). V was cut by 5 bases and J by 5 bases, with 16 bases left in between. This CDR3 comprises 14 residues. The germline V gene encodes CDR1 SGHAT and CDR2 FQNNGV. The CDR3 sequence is CASSEGTRVNEQYF. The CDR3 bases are TGTGCCAGCAGCGAGGGGACCCGCGTCAACGAGCAGTACTTC.

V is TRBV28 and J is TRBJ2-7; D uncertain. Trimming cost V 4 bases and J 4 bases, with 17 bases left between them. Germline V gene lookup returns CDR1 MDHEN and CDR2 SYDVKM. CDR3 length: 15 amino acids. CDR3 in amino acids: CASSSDGGPPYEQYF. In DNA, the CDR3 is TGTGCCAGCAGTTCCGATGGCGGACCTCCTTACGAGCAGTACTTC.

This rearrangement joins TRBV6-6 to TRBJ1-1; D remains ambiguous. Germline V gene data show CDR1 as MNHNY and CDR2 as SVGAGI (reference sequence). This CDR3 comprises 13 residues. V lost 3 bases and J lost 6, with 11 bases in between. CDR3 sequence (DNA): TGTGCCAGCAGTTATGATAGGGTGGCTGAAGCTTTCTTT. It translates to CASSYDRVAEAFF.

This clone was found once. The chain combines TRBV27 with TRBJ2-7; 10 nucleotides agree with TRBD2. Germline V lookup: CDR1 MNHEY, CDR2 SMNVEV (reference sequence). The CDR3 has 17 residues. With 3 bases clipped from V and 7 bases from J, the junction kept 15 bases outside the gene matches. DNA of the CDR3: TGTGCCAGCAGTTTTGGCCCCCCGCTAGCGGGGGTAAATGAGCAGTACTTC. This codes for CASSFGPPLAGVNEQYF.

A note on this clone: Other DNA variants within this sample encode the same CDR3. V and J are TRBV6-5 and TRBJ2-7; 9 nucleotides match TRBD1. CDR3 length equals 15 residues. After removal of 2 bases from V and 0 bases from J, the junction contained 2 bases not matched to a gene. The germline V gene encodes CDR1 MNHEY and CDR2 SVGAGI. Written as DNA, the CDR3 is TGTGCCAGCAGTTACGGGGGACAGGGCTCCTACGAGCAGTACTTC. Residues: CASSYGGQGSYEQYF.

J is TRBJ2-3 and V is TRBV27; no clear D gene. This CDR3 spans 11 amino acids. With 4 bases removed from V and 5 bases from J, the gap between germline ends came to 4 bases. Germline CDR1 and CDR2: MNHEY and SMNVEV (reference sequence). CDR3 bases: TGTGCCAGCAGTTCGAGAGATACGCAGTATTTT. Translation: CASSSRDTQYF.

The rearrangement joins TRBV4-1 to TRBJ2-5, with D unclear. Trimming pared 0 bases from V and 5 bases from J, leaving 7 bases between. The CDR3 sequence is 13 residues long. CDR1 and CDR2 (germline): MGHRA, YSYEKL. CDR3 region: CASSQDGEETQYF. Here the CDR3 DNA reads TGCGCCAGCAGCCAAGATGGAGAGGAGACCCAGTACTTC.

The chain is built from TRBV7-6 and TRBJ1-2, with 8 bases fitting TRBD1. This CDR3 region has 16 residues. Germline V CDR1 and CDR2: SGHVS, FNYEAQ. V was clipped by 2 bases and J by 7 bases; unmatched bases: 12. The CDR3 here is CASSLTDRDTSVGYTF. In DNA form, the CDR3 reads TGTGCCAGCAGCTTAACGGACAGGGACACTTCGGTTGGCTACACCTTC.

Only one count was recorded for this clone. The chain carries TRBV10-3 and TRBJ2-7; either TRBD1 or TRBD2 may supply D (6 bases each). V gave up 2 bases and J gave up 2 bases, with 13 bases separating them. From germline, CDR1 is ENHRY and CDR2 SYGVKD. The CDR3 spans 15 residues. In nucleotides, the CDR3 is TGTGCCATCAGTGAGGGGAGGACAGTACCCTACGAGCAGTACTTC. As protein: CAISEGRTVPYEQYF.

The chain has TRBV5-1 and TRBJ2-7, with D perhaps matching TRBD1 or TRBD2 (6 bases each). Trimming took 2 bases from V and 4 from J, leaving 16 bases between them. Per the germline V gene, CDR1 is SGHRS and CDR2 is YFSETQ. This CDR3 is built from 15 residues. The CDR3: CASSLQGGDVYEQYF. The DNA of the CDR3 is TGCGCCAGCAGCTTACAGGGAGGCGACGTGTACGAGCAGTACTTC.

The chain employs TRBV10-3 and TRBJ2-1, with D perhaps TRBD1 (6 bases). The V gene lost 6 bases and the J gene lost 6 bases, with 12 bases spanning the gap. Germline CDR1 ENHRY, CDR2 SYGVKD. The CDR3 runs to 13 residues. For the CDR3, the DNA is TGTGCCATCAGATCGGACAGATCCAATGAGCAGTTCTTC. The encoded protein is CAIRSDRSNEQFF.

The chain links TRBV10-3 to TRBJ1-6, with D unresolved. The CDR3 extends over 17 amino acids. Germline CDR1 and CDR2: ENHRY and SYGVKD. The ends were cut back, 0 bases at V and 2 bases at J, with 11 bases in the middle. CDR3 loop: CAISESLAGTYNSPLHF. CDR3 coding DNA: TGTGCCATCAGTGAGTCTCTGGCGGGGACCTATAATTCACCCCTCCACTTT.

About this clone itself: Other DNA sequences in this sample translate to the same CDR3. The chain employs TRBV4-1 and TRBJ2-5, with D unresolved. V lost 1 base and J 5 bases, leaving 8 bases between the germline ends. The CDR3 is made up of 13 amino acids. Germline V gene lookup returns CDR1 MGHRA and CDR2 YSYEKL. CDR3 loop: CASSQVLGETQYF. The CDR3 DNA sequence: TGCGCCAGCAGCCAAGTTTTGGGGGAGACCCAGTACTTC.

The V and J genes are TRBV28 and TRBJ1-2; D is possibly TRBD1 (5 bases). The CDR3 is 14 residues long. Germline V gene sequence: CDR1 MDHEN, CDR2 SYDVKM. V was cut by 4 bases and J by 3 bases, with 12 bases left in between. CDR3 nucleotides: TGTGCCAGCAGTTCGGGAGGGGCCGACTATGGCTACACCTTC. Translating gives CASSSGGADYGYTF.

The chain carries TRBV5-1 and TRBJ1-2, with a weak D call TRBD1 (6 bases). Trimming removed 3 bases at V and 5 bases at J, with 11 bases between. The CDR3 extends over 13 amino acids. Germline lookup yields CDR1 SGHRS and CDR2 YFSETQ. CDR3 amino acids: CASSSKGEYGYTF. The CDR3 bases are TGCGCCAGCAGCTCCAAGGGGGAATATGGCTACACCTTC.

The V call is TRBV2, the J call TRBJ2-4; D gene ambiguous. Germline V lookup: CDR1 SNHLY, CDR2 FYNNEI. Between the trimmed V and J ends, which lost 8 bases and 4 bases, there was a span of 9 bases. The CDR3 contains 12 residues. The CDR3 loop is CASGTQKNIQYF. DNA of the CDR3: TGTGCCAGCGGAACACAAAAAAACATTCAGTACTTC. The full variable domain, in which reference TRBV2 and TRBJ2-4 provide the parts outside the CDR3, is EPEVTQTPSHQVTQMGQEVILRCVPISNHLYFYWYRQILGQKVEFLVSFYNNEISEKSEIFDDQFSVERPDGSNFTLKIRSTKLEDSAMYFCASGTQKNIQYFGAGTRLSVL.

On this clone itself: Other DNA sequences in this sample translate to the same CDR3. The CDR3 sequence: CASSLVRGETQYF. The CDR3 nucleotides read TGTGCCAGCAGCTTAGTACGGGGGGAGACCCAGTACTTC. The genes are TRBV7-2 and TRBJ2-5; TRBD2 is a possible D gene (6 bases). The V end lost 1 base, the J end lost 5 bases, and 8 bases lay between the germline ends. The CDR3 has 13 amino acids. Germline lookup yields CDR1 SGHTA and CDR2 FQGNSA.

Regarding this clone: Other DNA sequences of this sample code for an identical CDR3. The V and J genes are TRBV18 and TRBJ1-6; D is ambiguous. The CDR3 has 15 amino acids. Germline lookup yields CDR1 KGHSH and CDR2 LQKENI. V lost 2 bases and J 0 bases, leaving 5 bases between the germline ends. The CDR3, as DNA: TGTGCCAGCTCACCAGCTAGCTCCTATAATTCACCCCTCCACTTT. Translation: CASSPASSYNSPLHF.

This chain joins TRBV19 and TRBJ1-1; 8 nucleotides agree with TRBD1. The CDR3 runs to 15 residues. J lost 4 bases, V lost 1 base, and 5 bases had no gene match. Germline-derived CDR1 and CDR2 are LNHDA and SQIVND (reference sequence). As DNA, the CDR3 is TGTGCCAGTAGTATAGGGGCAGGGGGCCCCACTGAAGCTTTCTTT. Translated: CASSIGAGGPTEAFF.

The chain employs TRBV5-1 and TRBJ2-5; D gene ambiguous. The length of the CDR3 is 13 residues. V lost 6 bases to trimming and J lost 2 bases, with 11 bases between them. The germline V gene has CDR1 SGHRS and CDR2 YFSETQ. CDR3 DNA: TGCGCCAGCAAAATCGCCTTACAAGAGACCCAGTACTTC. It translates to CASKIALQETQYF.

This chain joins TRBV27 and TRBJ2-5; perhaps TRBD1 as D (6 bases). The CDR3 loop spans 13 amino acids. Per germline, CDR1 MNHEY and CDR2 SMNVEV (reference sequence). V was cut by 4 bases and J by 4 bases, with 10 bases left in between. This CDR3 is CASSSLGGETQYF. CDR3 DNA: TGTGCCAGCAGTTCCTTAGGGGGAGAGACCCAGTACTTC.

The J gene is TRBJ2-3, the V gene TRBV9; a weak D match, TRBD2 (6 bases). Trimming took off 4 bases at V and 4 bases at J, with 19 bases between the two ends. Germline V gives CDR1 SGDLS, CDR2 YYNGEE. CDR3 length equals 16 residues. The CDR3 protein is CASSQRLGTLADTQYF. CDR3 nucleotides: TGTGCCAGCAGCCAGAGACTAGGAACTCTGGCAGATACGCAGTATTTT.

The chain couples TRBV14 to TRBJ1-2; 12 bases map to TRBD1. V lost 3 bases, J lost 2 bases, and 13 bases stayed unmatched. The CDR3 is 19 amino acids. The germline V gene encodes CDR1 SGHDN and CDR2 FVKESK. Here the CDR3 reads CASSHRNTGTGGNNYGYTF. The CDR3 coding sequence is TGTGCCAGCAGCCATCGCAACACCGGGACAGGGGGCAACAACTATGGCTACACCTTC. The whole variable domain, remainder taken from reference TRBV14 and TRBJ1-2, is EAGVTQFPSHSVIEKGQTVTLRCDPISGHDNLYWYRRVMGKEIKFLLHFVKESKQDESGMPNNRFLAERTGGTYSTLKVQPAELEDSGVYFCASSHRNTGTGGNNYGYTFGSGTRLTVV.

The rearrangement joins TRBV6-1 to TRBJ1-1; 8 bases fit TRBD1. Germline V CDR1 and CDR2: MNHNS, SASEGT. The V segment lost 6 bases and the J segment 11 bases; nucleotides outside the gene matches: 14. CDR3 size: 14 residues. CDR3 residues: CASSQQGGRGNAFF. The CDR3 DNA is TGTGCCAGCAGCCAACAGGGGGGGCGTGGGAACGCTTTCTTT.